This entry concerns a single T cell receptor beta chain. Its specificity is unknown. Blood draws occurred at baseline, cycle 4 day 1, and cycle 7 day 1. This sample was included in a study of OX40 agonist ivuxolimab in advanced cancers. Using immunoSEQ multiplex PCR, the repertoire was profiled, and TCRdb retains in-frame clones only, with some absent. The table has some 50,000 clones, 81% seen once. Whole-study results and caveats: The study did not work out the antigen specificity of the expanded peripheral T cells. CD8+ T cells showed, on average, more clonal expansion than CD4+ cells.

The CDR3 consists of 14 residues. Trimming removed 8 bases from V and 1 base from J, with 13 bases in between. Germline V gives CDR1 WSHSY, CDR2 SAAADI. The TCR originated in an adult with an advanced solid tumor such as melanoma, head and neck, liver or kidney cancer. This chain uses TRBV10-2 with TRBJ2-3; D may correspond to TRBD1 or TRBD2 (6 bases each). Sequenced material: CD4+ or CD8+ T cells sorted from blood, taken in a trial of the OX40 agonist ivuxolimab. Here the CDR3 reads CASQEGVGTDTQYF. The DNA for the CDR3 is TGCGCCAGCCAGGAGGGGGTGGGCACAGATACGCAGTATTTT.